A selection of T cell receptor beta chains follows, all from one sample in a study of cytomegalovirus exposure and HLA in healthy donors. Data came from immunoSEQ multiplex PCR; TCRdb stores just in-frame clones and leaves some out. The repertoire consists of tens of thousands of clones, with about nine tenths occurring once and the leading ten covering 9.2%. The sequenced sample was PBMCs. The source is a man aged 25-45 years in good health and CMV-seropositive. CDR3s include the opening cysteine and the closing phenylalanine or tryptophan. D genes are given only for firm matches. Size is stated for part of the rows, as once, few or many counts, or as a class when the clone is expanded.

>few|TRBD1|TRBJ2-7|TRBV28
TGTGCCAGCAGTTCCCCGACAGGGGGCCACGAGCAGTACTTC
CASSSPTGGHEQYF
>.|.|TRBJ1-4|TRBV5-6
TGTGCCAGCAGCTTGATCCGCGATGAAAAACTGTTTTTT
CASSLIRDEKLFF
>.|.|TRBJ1-4|TRBV25-1
TGTGCCAGCAGTGAAGGACAAGTCACTAATGAAAAACTGTTTTTT
CASSEGQVTNEKLFF
>.|.|TRBJ1-4|TRBV27
TGTGCCAGCAGTTTGAGAGGGGGATTGCTTCTGTTTTTT
CASSLRGGLLLFF
>.|.|TRBJ2-1|TRBV28
TGTGCCAGCAGTTTATGGACTGGTGGTGAGCAGTTCTTC
CASSLWTGGEQFF
>.|.|TRBJ2-7|TRBV14
TGTGCCAGCAGCCAAGACGGGTTGTTCCGGGGGTTCTACGAGCAGTACTTC
CASSQDGLFRGFYEQYF
>.|TRBD2|TRBJ2-1|TRBV27
TGTGCCAGCAGTCAGTGGGGGGTTCTTAGCGGGAGGGACTACAATGAGCAGTTCTTC
CASSQWGVLSGRDYNEQFF
>.|TRBD1|TRBJ1-1|TRBV18
TGTGCCAGCTCACCGACAGGGGGTGGTACTGAAGCTTTCTTT
CASSPTGGGTEAFF
>.|TRBD2|TRBJ2-1|TRBV19
TGTGCCAGTAGTTCGCTAGCGGGAGGTGCATACAATGAGCAGTTCTTC
CASSSLAGGAYNEQFF
>once|.|TRBJ1-3|TRBV7-9
TGTGCCAGCAGCTCGGTCAGCGCTGGAAACACCATATATTTT
CASSSVSAGNTIYF
>few|TRBD1|TRBJ2-1|TRBV29-1
TGCAGCGTTGAACTCCGGGGACAGCAAAATCGTCGCTCCTACAATGAGCAGTTCTTC
CSVELRGQQNRRSYNEQFF
>.|.|TRBJ1-1|TRBV6-1
TGTGCCAGCAGTGGGCAGGGGCTAAGTTGGGTAGCTTTCTTT
CASSGQGLSWVAFF
>.|TRBD2|TRBJ2-1|TRBV5-1
TGCGCCAGCAGCTTGGAGGGGACTAGGGGCAATGAGCAGTTCTTC
CASSLEGTRGNEQFF
>.|.|TRBJ2-2|TRBV6-5
TGTGCCAGCAGTTCCGAACCTCCGGGCACCGGGGAGCTGTTTTTT
CASSSEPPGTGELFF
>.|.|TRBJ1-2|TRBV28
TGTGCCAGCAGTTTCCGAGGGGAGGGCTATGGCTACACCTTC
CASSFRGEGYGYTF
>.|.|TRBJ2-7|TRBV30
TGTGCCTGGAGTCACGGTGACTACGAGCAGTACTTC
CAWSHGDYEQYF
>.|.|TRBJ2-1|TRBV7-9
TGTGCCAGCAGCTTGGTTGGCGGCAATGAGCAGTTCTTC
CASSLVGGNEQFF
>.|.|TRBJ2-2|TRBV4-1
TGCGCCAGCAGCCAAGACAGGAACACCGGGGAGCTGTTTTTT
CASSQDRNTGELFF